This T cell receptor (beta chain) originates from a study of CD8+ T cells in alopecia areata. As concerns this clone: Antigen specificity is unknown.

Per germline, CDR1 SGDLS and CDR2 YYNGEE. With 0 bases removed from V and 3 bases from J, the gap between germline ends came to 6 bases. The length of the CDR3 is 13 residues. cDNA prepared by RNA extraction and subsequent reverse transcription served as the template for sequencing. Clones were read by immunoSEQ multiplex PCR, and TCRdb kept only the in-frame ones, dropping some. The profile covers roughly 280,000 clones, with around 64% appearing a single time and 0.75% to 0.95% taken by the ten largest. The study's findings and limits: Because one nonresponder was included, the link of baseline CD8+ expansion to response is considered uncertain. A large proportion of expanded lesional clones were detected persisting in scalp and blood during tofacitinib. Scalp sequencing captures resident alphabeta T cells of normal skin too.

Treatment indicated: oral pan-JAK inhibitor, 5-10 mg twice daily. From alopecia areata patients, lesional scalp punch biopsies and peripheral blood were collected. The material sequenced was CD4+ T cells sorted from blood, taken around week 52, from a patient treated with tofacitinib. V gene TRBV9 combines with J gene TRBJ1-1; D is unresolved. This receptor was obtained from a human donor with alopecia areata. The CDR3 region has the DNA TGTGCCAGCAGCGTAGGGACCTACACTGAAGCTTTCTTT. Amino acid sequence: CASSVGTYTEAFF.